The clone carrying this T cell receptor (beta chain) came up many times. Its specificity is unknown. TCRdb ran MiXCR on the RT-PCR reads and lists one entry per CDR3 protein. In the table there are more than 200,000 distinct CDR3 sequences, 9% to 15% of which are singletons. The data were taken from a study of response to subunit inactivated influenza vaccine. Findings and limits, study-wide: The authors suggested that few new T cells are recruited per seasonal influenza vaccination.

The V gene's germline CDR1 is LGHDT and CDR2 YNNKEL (reference sequence). The CDR3 is made up of 13 amino acids. V was shortened by 2 bases and J by 4 bases, with 8 bases between the two germline ends. The sequencing here drew on non-naive T cells sorted from PBMCs, taken 14 to 15 days before vaccination. This clonotype was sampled from a man between 50 and 59 years old who received an inactivated influenza vaccine. The rearrangement joins TRBV3-1 to TRBJ2-5; D remains unclear. CDR3 amino acids: CASSQHVPETQYF. DNA for the CDR3: TGTGCCAGCAGCCAACATGTTCCAGAGACCCAGTACTTC.